The 10 T cell receptor beta chains reported below all come from one sample, sequenced in a study of blood T cell repertoires in COVID-19. Method: immunoSEQ multiplex PCR; TCRdb's copy keeps in-frame clones and lacks some. The sample lists 150,000 to 200,000 clones, approximately 73% seen once, with less than 20% in the top ten. Sequenced sample: PBMCs or T cells enriched from blood (not recorded which). These receptors were obtained from a woman aged 50 to 60 with acute COVID-19.

This clone appeared once. The chain employs TRBV7-2 and TRBJ2-6, with TRBD2 matching over 7 bases. V shed 8 bases and J 2 bases; nucleotides not matched to a gene: 18. The germline V gene encodes CDR1 SGHTA and CDR2 FQGNSA. This CDR3 has 19 amino acids. The CDR3 DNA sequence: TGTGCCAGCGACGGGGGGACGGAGGGGCGAGGAGCTGGGGCCAACGTCCTGACTTTC. Protein sequence: CASDGGTEGRGAGANVLTF.

This chain connects TRBV29-1 to TRBJ2-5; 8 bases agree with TRBD2. Germline values: CDR1 SQVTM, CDR2 ANQGSEA. Germline trimming cut 5 bases from V and 4 bases from J; bases unmatched to any gene: 12. The CDR3 covers 15 residues. The CDR3 here is CSVKAGTSIAETQYF. In nucleotides, the CDR3 is TGCAGCGTTAAAGCCGGGACTAGTATCGCAGAGACCCAGTACTTC. The full variable domain, in which reference TRBV29-1 and TRBJ2-5 provide the parts outside the CDR3, is SAVISQKPSRDICQRGTSLTIQCQVDSQVTMMFWYRQQPGQSLTLIATANQGSEATYESGFVIDKFPISRPNLTFSTLTVSNMSPEDSSIYLCSVKAGTSIAETQYFGPGTRLLVL.

The chain carries TRBV2 and TRBJ2-3; possible D gene TRBD1, 5 bases. Per germline, CDR1 SNHLY and CDR2 FYNNEI. The CDR3 runs to 15 residues. Trimming left V 6 bases short and J 3 bases short, with 16 bases between. DNA of the CDR3: TGTGCCAGCAGCCAGGGTAACCGGTTTACAGATACGCAGTATTTT. This encodes CASSQGNRFTDTQYF.

V and J are TRBV7-3 and TRBJ2-3, with TRBD2 identical over 7 bases. Per germline, CDR1 SGHTA and CDR2 FQGTGA. There are 17 residues in the CDR3. J lost 0 bases, V lost 3 bases, and 9 bases had no gene match. The CDR3 region is CASSFVGGGPSTDTQYF. In nucleotides, the CDR3 is TGTGCCAGCAGCTTCGTGGGCGGGGGTCCTAGCACAGATACGCAGTATTTT.

The gene calls are TRBV4-3 and TRBJ2-1; 12 positions match TRBD1. There are 16 residues in the CDR3. V lost 0 bases, J lost 6 bases, and 3 bases stayed unmatched. Germline V lookup: CDR1 LGHNA, CDR2 YSLEER. Here the CDR3 DNA reads TGCGCCAGCAGCCAAGATAAGGGACAGGGGGCCAATGAGCAGTTCTTC. Translating gives CASSQDKGQGANEQFF.

There are a few counts of this clone. DNA of the CDR3: TGTGCCAGCGGTCGAGGCGATGAGCAGTTCTTC. Its protein product is CASGRGDEQFF. The chain recombines TRBV3-1 (or the pseudogene TRBV3-2) with TRBJ2-1; D unclear. Per the germline V gene, CDR1 is LGHDT and CDR2 is YNNKEL (reference sequence). The CDR3 consists of 11 residues. The V and J ends lost 8 bases and 8 bases respectively, with 10 bases between them.

The chain has TRBV9 and TRBJ2-3, with a tentative D call TRBD1 (10 bases). Germline V gene lookup returns CDR1 SGDLS and CDR2 YYNGEE. The CDR3 consists of 18 residues. V gave up 0 bases and J gave up 3 bases, with 20 bases separating them. The CDR3 DNA follows: TGTGCCAGCAGCGTAGGCAGCGGGGGGACAGGGGCTACAGATACGCAGTATTTT. Amino acid sequence: CASSVGSGGTGATDTQYF.

This clone was observed a few times. This chain joins TRBV7-9 and TRBJ1-6, with unresolved D. Germline CDR1 SEHNR, CDR2 FQNEAQ (reference sequence). This CDR3 spans 15 amino acids. Trimming shortened V by 1 base and J by 7 bases, and 11 bases separated the two germline ends. The CDR3 DNA is TGTGCCAGCAGCTTAGATCTGGCCGTAAATTCACCCCTCCACTTT. This translates into CASSLDLAVNSPLHF.

This clone was detected only a few times. The V call is TRBV6-2 or TRBV6-3, the J call TRBJ1-2, with a weak D call TRBD1 (5 bases). V was cut by 5 bases and J by 4 bases, with 20 bases left in between. The germline gives CDR1 MNHEY, CDR2 SVGEGT. There are 16 residues in the CDR3. This CDR3 is CASSRRYYRSPYGYTF. Here the CDR3 DNA reads TGTGCCAGCAGTCGCCGTTATTACAGGTCGCCCTATGGCTACACCTTC.

The table lists this clone with a count of one. The chain joins TRBV10-2 to TRBJ1-3, with D possibly TRBD1 on 6 matching bases. This CDR3 has 17 amino acids. Germline assignment: CDR1 WSHSY and CDR2 SAAADI. The ends were cut back, 4 bases at V and 4 bases at J, with 20 bases in the middle. The CDR3 nucleotides read TGCGCCAGCAGTGCGGGGGGTGAGACAGGACGCGGAAACACCATATATTTT. This translates into CASSAGGETGRGNTIYF.